These 7 T cell receptor beta chains originate from one sample sequenced in a study of response to subunit inactivated influenza vaccine. MiXCR was run by TCRdb on the RT-PCR reads, yielding one entry per CDR3 protein. The table records about 240,000 distinct CDR3 sequences, 12% of them present only once. The sequences come from non-naive T cells sorted from PBMCs, collected approximately 15 days before vaccination. Source of these receptors: a man aged 45-65 years who received an inactivated influenza vaccine.

The chain couples TRBV7-6 to TRBJ2-7; the match to TRBD1 covers 7 bases. Germline V gene sequence: CDR1 SGHVS, CDR2 FNYEAQ. Germline trimming cut 5 bases from V and 1 base from J; bases unmatched to any gene: 5. The CDR3 length is 14 residues. The CDR3, as DNA: TGTGCCAGCAGCCCCTACAGGGGTTCCTACGAGCAGTACTTC. Its protein product is CASSPYRGSYEQYF. Complete variable domain (other parts from reference TRBV7-6 and TRBJ2-7): GAGVSQSPRYKVTKRGQDVALRCDPISGHVSLYWYRQALGQGPEFLTYFNYEAQQDKSGLPNDRFSAERPEGSISTLTIQRTEQRDSAMYRCASSPYRGSYEQYFGPGTRLTVT.

This clonotype has a handful of counts. The rearrangement links TRBV6-1 to TRBJ2-5; D gene ambiguous. Trimming pared 2 bases from V and 5 bases from J, leaving 15 bases between. CDR1 is MNHNS, CDR2 SASEGT, per germline. This CDR3 is 15 amino acids long. The CDR3 DNA is TGTGCCAGCAGTGAACCTTTTACGGGCCGGGAGACCCAGTACTTC. Translation gives CASSEPFTGRETQYF.

The sample holds a few counts of this clonotype. The rearrangement links TRBV10-1 to TRBJ1-1; D uncertain. Germline V gene sequence: CDR1 WNHNN, CDR2 SYGVQD (reference sequence). The CDR3 length is 12 residues. The V end lost 3 bases, the J end lost 1 base, and 3 bases lay between the germline ends. For the CDR3, the DNA is TGCGCCAGCAGTGACCAGAACACTGAAGCTTTCTTT. It codes for CASSDQNTEAFF.

This rearrangement joins TRBV6-1 to TRBJ2-3, with D possibly being TRBD2 (8 bases). CDR3 size: 15 residues. V lost 5 bases and J lost 8, with 20 bases in between. Germline CDR1 MNHNS, CDR2 SASEGT. The CDR3 sequence: CASSKTGWAGGTQYF. The CDR3 region has the DNA TGTGCCAGCAGTAAGACAGGGTGGGCGGGAGGTACGCAGTATTTT.

There are a few counts of this clonotype. The CDR3 nucleotides read TGTGCCAGCAGCCCTCCAGGGCAGCACACCTACGAGCAGTACTTC. As protein: CASSPPGQHTYEQYF. The chain employs TRBV7-9 and TRBJ2-7, with a possible D match to TRBD1 (5 bases). Trimming cost V 5 bases and J 2 bases, with 16 bases left between them. There are 15 residues in the CDR3. In germline, CDR1 is SEHNR, CDR2 FQNEAQ (reference sequence).

This clonotype was counted between two and nine times. J is TRBJ2-3 and V is TRBV4-1; TRBD1 matches at 7 bases. The CDR3 loop spans 16 amino acids. The V gene end was trimmed by 2 bases and the J gene end by 3 bases; junction bases not matched to a gene: 8. From germline, CDR1 is MGHRA and CDR2 YSYEKL. Here the CDR3 reads CASSQPRAGGTDTQYF. The CDR3 DNA sequence: TGCGCCAGCAGCCAACCTAGGGCAGGGGGAACAGATACGCAGTATTTT.

In its sample, this clonotype was seen a few times. This sequence joins TRBV30 and TRBJ2-2, with 8 bases fitting TRBD2. With 3 bases clipped from V and 5 bases from J, the junction kept 14 bases outside the gene matches. CDR3 length: 17 residues. CDR1 and CDR2 from the germline V gene are GTSNPN and SVGIG (reference sequence). In nucleotides, the CDR3 is TGTGCCTGGAGGTTCTCAGGCAGACTAGCGTCTACCGGGGAGCTGTTTTTT. As protein: CAWRFSGRLASTGELFF. Full variable domain (outside the CDR3, taken from reference TRBV30 and TRBJ2-2): SQTIHQWPATLVQPVGSPLSLECTVEGTSNPNLYWYRQAAGRGLQLLFYSVGIGQISSEVPQNLSASRPQDRQFILSSKKLLLSDSGFYLCAWRFSGRLASTGELFFGEGSRLTVL.